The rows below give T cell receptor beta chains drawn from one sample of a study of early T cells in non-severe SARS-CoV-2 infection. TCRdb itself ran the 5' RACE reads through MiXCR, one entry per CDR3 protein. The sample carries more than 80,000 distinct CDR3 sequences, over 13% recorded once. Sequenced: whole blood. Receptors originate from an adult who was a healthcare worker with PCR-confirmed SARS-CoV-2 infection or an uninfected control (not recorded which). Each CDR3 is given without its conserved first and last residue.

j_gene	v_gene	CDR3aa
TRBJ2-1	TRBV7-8	ASNIKLSGIHNEQF
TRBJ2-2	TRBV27	ASSLSGQGTSGELF
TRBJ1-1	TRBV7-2	ASRLGQGREAEAF
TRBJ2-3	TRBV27	ASSLSVGAFTDTQY
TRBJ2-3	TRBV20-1	SAGSGRRGDTQY
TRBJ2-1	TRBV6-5	ASSKGVNNEQF
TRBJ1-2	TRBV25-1	ASNGQGAWNYGYT
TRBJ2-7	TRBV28	ASSSRISSYEQY
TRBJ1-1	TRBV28	ASSFWDRYLNTEAF
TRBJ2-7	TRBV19	ASSQALDMRRSYEQY
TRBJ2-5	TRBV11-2	ASTPGLADTQY
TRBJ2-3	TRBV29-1	SVEDRQLAGVTDTQY
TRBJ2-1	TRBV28	ASSSSGSGGENEQF
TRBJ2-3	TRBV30	AWTPARDTQY
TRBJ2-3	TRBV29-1	SVEGGLSTDTQY
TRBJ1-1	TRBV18	ASSPMALSSGEAF